A selection of T cell receptor beta chains follows, all from one sample in a study of OX40 agonist ivuxolimab in advanced cancers. Clones were read by immunoSEQ multiplex PCR, and TCRdb kept only the in-frame ones, dropping some. The table shows tens of thousands of clones, with 85% occurring only once. The source material was CD4+ or CD8+ T cells sorted from blood, sampled in a trial of the OX40 agonist ivuxolimab. The receptors were sampled from an adult with an advanced solid tumor such as melanoma, head and neck, liver or kidney cancer. The CDR3 runs from the conserved cysteine through the conserved F or W.

j_call v_call cdr3_aa
TRBJ1-2 TRBV19 CASSMGLRTNYGYTF
TRBJ2-1 TRBV19 CASRDRGASEQFF
TRBJ1-2 TRBV2 CASRQQGASYGYTF
TRBJ1-4 TRBV7-9 CASSPQRANEKLFF
TRBJ1-4 TRBV9 CASSTAGWRNEKLFF
TRBJ1-1 TRBV7-3 CASSRQGRGTEAFF
TRBJ2-1 TRBV4-1 CASAKETAGEQFF
TRBJ1-2 TRBV5-6 CASSLGEAYGYTF
TRBJ2-3 TRBV19 CASSTNRVGGDTQYF
TRBJ2-5 TRBV5-1 CASSLAGGVETQYF
TRBJ1-5 TRBV11-2 CASSPIGDRGTNQPQHF
TRBJ1-4 TRBV30 CAWSADRTTKLFF
TRBJ2-3 TRBV13 CASSYGRSTDTQYF
TRBJ1-3 TRBV7-9 CASSLTGHGNTIYF
TRBJ2-7 TRBV2 CASSEAGGRGTYEQYF
TRBJ1-2 TRBV4-3 CASSQDLFGGDLYGYTF
TRBJ2-7 TRBV23-1 CASSSLPGQIYEQYF